Below are 22 T cell receptor beta chains sequenced from a single sample in a study of beta chain features in type 1 diabetes. General study points: Shorter TCRB CDR3s, moderately but significantly so, were found in Type 1 diabetes patients in all four CD4+ subsets.

Antigens of these TCRs are unknown. Expressed TCRB transcripts were sequenced because the entire RNA isolate underwent reverse transcription. The protocol was immunoSEQ multiplex PCR, while the TCRdb copy is restricted to in-frame clones and leaves out a portion. This sample has 630,000 or so clones, with over 11% found just once. Sequencing was done on a sample of naive CD4+ T cells from blood. These receptors originate from a young man with type 1 diabetes.

J is TRBJ1-1 and V is TRBV7-9; D not certain. The CDR3 spans 12 residues. CDR1 SEHNR and CDR2 FQNEAQ come from the germline V gene (reference sequence). V was trimmed by 4 bases and J by 7 bases, leaving 10 bases between them. CDR3 in amino acids: CASSSRVGEAFF. The CDR3 DNA reads TGTGCCAGCAGCTCAAGGGTAGGTGAAGCTTTCTTT.

The chain carries TRBV25-1 and TRBJ2-7; 8 bases agree with TRBD2. The CDR3 is made up of 14 amino acids. Unmatched junction bases numbered 6, after V lost 6 bases and J lost 2 bases. From germline, CDR1 is MGHDK and CDR2 SYGVNS. CDR3: CASRSGGSAYEQYF. Here the CDR3 DNA reads TGTGCCAGCAGATCGGGGGGGTCGGCCTACGAGCAGTACTTC.

This clone has a handful of counts. This sequence joins TRBV6-5 and TRBJ1-1; D perhaps matches TRBD1 (5 bases). This CDR3 region has 15 residues. Germline V lookup: CDR1 MNHEY, CDR2 SVGAGI. V lost 2 bases to trimming and J lost 4 bases, with 14 bases between them. The CDR3 reads CASSYGGAQVTEAFF. For the CDR3, the DNA is TGTGCCAGCAGTTACGGCGGGGCGCAGGTCACTGAAGCTTTCTTT.

The V and J genes are TRBV7-2 and TRBJ1-1; no firm D call. The V end lost 2 bases, the J end lost 3 bases, and 7 bases lay between the germline ends. CDR3 length: 13 residues. Germline V gene lookup returns CDR1 SGHTA and CDR2 FQGNSA. CDR3 sequence: CASSLRKDTEAFF. The DNA for the CDR3 is TGTGCCAGCAGCTTACGGAAAGACACTGAAGCTTTCTTT.

This clone was counted between two and nine times. The chain is built from TRBV28 and TRBJ1-2; the D is unclear. The CDR3 is 14 amino acids. V gave up 2 bases and J gave up 4 bases, with 11 bases separating them. CDR1 and CDR2 from the germline V gene are MDHEN and SYDVKM. CDR3 DNA sequence: TGTGCCAGCAGTTTAGGCGGGCAGAGCTATGGCTACACCTTC. This sequence encodes CASSLGGQSYGYTF.

This clone turned up a few times. V usage is TRBV4-2 and J usage is TRBJ2-1; 8 nucleotides match TRBD1. Germline CDR1 LGHNA, CDR2 YNFKEQ. V was clipped by 10 bases and J by 6 bases; unmatched bases: 5. CDR3 size: 12 residues. The CDR3 is CATRGLFNEQFF. The CDR3 coding sequence is TGTGCCACCAGGGGGCTCTTCAATGAGCAGTTCTTC.

The chain employs TRBV27 and TRBJ2-2; D is uncertain. This CDR3 has 15 amino acids. Germline CDR1 and CDR2: MNHEY and SMNVEV (reference sequence). V was clipped by 6 bases and J by 2 bases, with 13 bases between them. The CDR3 DNA reads as TGTGCCAGCAGCACCCGGGCGATTAACACCGGGGAGCTGTTTTTT. Translated: CASSTRAINTGELFF.

The V gene is TRBV29-1, the J gene TRBJ1-1; D unclear. The CDR3 runs 13 residues. Germline V CDR1 and CDR2: SQVTM, ANQGSEA. Trimming took 3 bases from V and 0 from J, leaving 8 bases between them. The CDR3 sequence: CSVDQRMNTEAFF. The CDR3, as DNA: TGCAGCGTTGATCAGAGAATGAACACTGAAGCTTTCTTT.

The chain recombines TRBV9 with TRBJ1-2; no definite D call. Trimming pared 3 bases from V and 10 bases from J, leaving 10 bases between. CDR1 and CDR2 (germline): SGDLS, YYNGEE. The CDR3 is made up of 11 amino acids. For the CDR3, the DNA is TGTGCCAGCAGCGCCTCGGCCGACTACACCTTC. It codes for CASSASADYTF.

The V gene is TRBV6-1, the J gene TRBJ1-4; 9 nucleotides agree with TRBD1. The trim removed 0 bases at V and 8 bases at J, leaving 7 bases unmatched. CDR1 is MNHNS, CDR2 SASEGT, per germline. CDR3 size: 16 residues. The CDR3 loop reads CASSEAGQGLNEKLFF. Written as DNA, the CDR3 is TGTGCCAGCAGTGAAGCCGGACAGGGGCTAAACGAAAAACTGTTTTTT.

This chain joins TRBV12-5 and TRBJ1-2; D is perhaps TRBD1 (5 bases). The CDR3 has 16 amino acids. The germline V gene has CDR1 LGHNT and CDR2 FRNRAP. V was shortened by 2 bases and J by 4 bases, with 17 bases between the two germline ends. The CDR3 DNA follows: TGTGCTAGTGGTTTGTCGGGGACGGAGCTAGCCTATGGCTACACCTTC. Protein sequence: CASGLSGTELAYGYTF.

With respect to this clone: The same CDR3 arises from other DNA sequences in this sample as well. The V call is TRBV7-9, the J call TRBJ2-2; D remains ambiguous. The CDR3 covers 14 residues. Looked up from germline, CDR1 is SEHNR and CDR2 is FQNEAQ (reference sequence). V lost 1 base, J lost 1 base, and 4 bases lay in between. In DNA, the CDR3 is TGTGCCAGCAGCTTAGTCGTGAACACCGGGGAGCTGTTTTTT. Protein product: CASSLVVNTGELFF.

This clone was recorded a few times. The V and J genes are TRBV6-6 and TRBJ2-3, with TRBD2 identical over 11 bases. The CDR3 is 16 amino acids. Per the germline V gene, CDR1 is MNHNY and CDR2 is SVGAGI (reference sequence). V lost 6 bases and J lost 1; bases outside the gene matches: 6. The CDR3 is CASRSTSGRGTDTQYF. Written as DNA, the CDR3 is TGTGCCAGCAGATCCACTAGCGGGAGAGGCACAGATACGCAGTATTTT.

This clone occurred a few times. The V call is TRBV6-1, the J call TRBJ2-7; 9 nucleotides align to TRBD1. Germline CDR1 and CDR2: MNHNS and SASEGT. The CDR3 contains 15 residues. The ends lost 0 bases at V and 1 base at J; junction bases unmatched: 1. The CDR3 nucleotides read TGTGCCAGCAGTGAAGCTGGGACAGGGTCCTACGAGCAGTACTTC. This sequence encodes CASSEAGTGSYEQYF.

In this sample, this clone turned up a few times. V gene TRBV7-2 combines with J gene TRBJ1-5, with TRBD1 identical over 9 bases. Germline lookup yields CDR1 SGHTA and CDR2 FQGNSA. The CDR3 has 14 amino acids. V shed 7 bases and J 2 bases; nucleotides not matched to a gene: 3. The CDR3 coding sequence is TGTGCCAGCACAAGGGACAGGGGCAATCAGCCCCAGCATTTT. Protein sequence: CASTRDRGNQPQHF.

The CDR3 DNA sequence: TGTGCCTGGAGTAGTGGGACTAGCGGGCCCCTGGGGAGGGCCAACGTCCTGACTTTC. Residues: CAWSSGTSGPLGRANVLTF. The rearrangement links TRBV30 to TRBJ2-6, with TRBD2 matching 12 bases. J was trimmed by 5 bases and V by 2 bases; bases with no gene match: 13. The V gene's germline CDR1 is GTSNPN and CDR2 SVGIG (reference sequence). This CDR3 contains 19 residues.

This chain links TRBV28 with TRBJ1-1; 8 nucleotides align to TRBD1. Germline V lookup: CDR1 MDHEN, CDR2 SYDVKM. The V segment lost 7 bases and the J segment 4 bases; nucleotides outside the gene matches: 11. This CDR3 region has 15 residues. The chain's CDR3 is CASIVGGQGFTEAFF. Written as DNA, the CDR3 is TGTGCCAGCATAGTCGGAGGACAGGGTTTCACTGAAGCTTTCTTT.

The V call is TRBV6-5, the J call TRBJ1-6, with a tentative D call TRBD1 (5 bases). V was trimmed by 7 bases and J by 7 bases, leaving 17 bases between them. Germline V CDR1 and CDR2: MNHEY, SVGAGI. The CDR3 is made up of 15 amino acids. CDR3 sequence reads: CASTLAGASNSPLHF. DNA of the CDR3: TGTGCCAGCACCCTGGCCGGGGCGTCGAATTCACCCCTCCACTTT.

The table lists this clone with a few counts. Here the CDR3 reads CASSLQTGLANVLTF. The CDR3 DNA reads TGTGCCAGCAGCCTCCAGACAGGGTTAGCCAACGTCCTGACTTTC. The chain joins TRBV14 to TRBJ2-6, with 7 bases aligning to TRBD1. V dropped 4 bases and J dropped 7; count of bases not matched to a gene: 7. Germline V gene data show CDR1 as SGHDN and CDR2 as FVKESK. The CDR3 length is 15 residues.

This clone has just a few counts. The chain joins TRBV25-1 to TRBJ2-5; TRBD2 is a possible D gene (6 bases). Near its end, the DNA agrees better with TRBJ2-7, so the J call may be wrong. Germline V CDR1 and CDR2: MGHDK, SYGVNS. The length of the CDR3 is 12 residues. In nucleotides, the CDR3 is TGTGCCAGCAGTGATCGGGGGTACGAGCAGTACTTC. This sequence encodes CASSDRGYEQYF.

The V and J genes are TRBV29-1 and TRBJ2-2, with no clear D. V was pared by 3 bases and J by 7 bases, with 12 bases between. In germline, CDR1 is SQVTM, CDR2 ANQGSEA. This CDR3 has 13 residues. As DNA, the CDR3 is TGCAGCGTTGAGAGATCAGCCGGCGGGGAGCTGTTTTTT. Translating it yields CSVERSAGGELFF.

J is TRBJ2-7 and V is TRBV2; 9 nucleotides match TRBD2. V lost 0 bases, J lost 4 bases, and 4 bases stayed unmatched. The CDR3 is 15 residues long. In germline, CDR1 is SNHLY, CDR2 FYNNEI. The CDR3 spells CASSEASGRQYEQYF. CDR3 DNA: TGTGCCAGCAGTGAAGCTAGCGGGAGACAGTACGAGCAGTACTTC.